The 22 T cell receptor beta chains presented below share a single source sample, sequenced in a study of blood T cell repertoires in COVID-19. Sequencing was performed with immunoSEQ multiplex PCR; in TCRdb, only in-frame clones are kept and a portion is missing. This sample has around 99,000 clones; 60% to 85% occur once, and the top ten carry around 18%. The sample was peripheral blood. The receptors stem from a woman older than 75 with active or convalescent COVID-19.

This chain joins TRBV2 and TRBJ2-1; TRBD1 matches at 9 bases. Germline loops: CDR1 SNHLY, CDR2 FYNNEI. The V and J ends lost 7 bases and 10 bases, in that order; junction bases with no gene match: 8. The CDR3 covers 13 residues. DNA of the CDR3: TGTGCCAGCAATGACAGGGGGGTGGGAGAGCAGTTCTTC. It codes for CASNDRGVGEQFF.

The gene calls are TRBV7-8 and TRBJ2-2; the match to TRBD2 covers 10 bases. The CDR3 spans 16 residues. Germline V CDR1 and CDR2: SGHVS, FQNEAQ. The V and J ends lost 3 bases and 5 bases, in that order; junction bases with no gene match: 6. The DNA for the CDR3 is TGTGCCAGCAGCTTCCAAACTAGCGGGAAGACCGGGGAGCTGTTTTTT. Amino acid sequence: CASSFQTSGKTGELFF. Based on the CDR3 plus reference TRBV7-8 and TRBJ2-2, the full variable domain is GAGVSQSPRYKVAKRGQDVALRCDPISGHVSLFWYQQALGQGPEFLTYFQNEAQLDKSGLPSDRFFAERPEGSVSTLKIQRTQQEDSAVYLCASSFQTSGKTGELFFGEGSRLTVL.

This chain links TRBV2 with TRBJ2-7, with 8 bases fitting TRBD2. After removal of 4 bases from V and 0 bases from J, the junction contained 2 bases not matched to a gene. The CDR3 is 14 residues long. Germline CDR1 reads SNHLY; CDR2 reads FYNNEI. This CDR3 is CASSGGGSSYEQYF. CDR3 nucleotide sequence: TGTGCCAGCAGTGGCGGGGGGAGCTCCTACGAGCAGTACTTC.

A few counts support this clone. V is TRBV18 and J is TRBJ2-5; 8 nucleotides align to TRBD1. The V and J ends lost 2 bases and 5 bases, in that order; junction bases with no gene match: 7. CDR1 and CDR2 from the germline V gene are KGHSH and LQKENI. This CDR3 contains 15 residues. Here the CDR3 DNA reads TGTGCCAGCTCACCAAGGACAGGGACGGGGGAGACCCAGTACTTC. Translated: CASSPRTGTGETQYF.

This CDR3 reads CASSKPGLQETQYF. In nucleotides, the CDR3 is TGTGCCAGCAGTAAACCGGGACTACAAGAGACCCAGTACTTC. The V call is TRBV28, the J call TRBJ2-5; 7 nucleotides agree with TRBD2. Germline values: CDR1 MDHEN, CDR2 SYDVKM. The trim removed 5 bases at V and 2 bases at J, leaving 5 bases unmatched. The CDR3 length is 14 residues.

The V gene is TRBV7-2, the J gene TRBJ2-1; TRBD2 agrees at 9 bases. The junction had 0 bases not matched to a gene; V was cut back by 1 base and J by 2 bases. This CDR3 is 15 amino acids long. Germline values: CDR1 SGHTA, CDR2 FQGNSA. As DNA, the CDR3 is TGTGCCAGCAGCTTAGTAGCGGGAGCCTACAATGAGCAGTTCTTC. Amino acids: CASSLVAGAYNEQFF.

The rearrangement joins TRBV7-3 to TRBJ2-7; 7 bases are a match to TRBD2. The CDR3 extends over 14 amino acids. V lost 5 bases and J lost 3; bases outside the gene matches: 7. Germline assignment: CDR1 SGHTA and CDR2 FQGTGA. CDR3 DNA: TGTGCCAGCAGCGCAGGTGGACTAGGCTACGAGCAGTACTTC. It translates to CASSAGGLGYEQYF.

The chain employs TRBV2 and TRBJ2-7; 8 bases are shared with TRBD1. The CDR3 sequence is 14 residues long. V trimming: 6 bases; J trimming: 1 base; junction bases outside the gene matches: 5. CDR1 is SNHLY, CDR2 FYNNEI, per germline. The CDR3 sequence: CASRVGDRSYEQYF. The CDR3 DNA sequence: TGTGCCAGCAGGGTCGGGGACAGGTCCTACGAGCAGTACTTC.

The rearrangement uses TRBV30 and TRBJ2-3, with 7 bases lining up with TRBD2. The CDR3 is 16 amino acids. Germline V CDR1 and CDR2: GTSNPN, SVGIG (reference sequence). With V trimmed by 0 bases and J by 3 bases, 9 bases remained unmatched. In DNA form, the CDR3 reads TGTGCCTGGAGTGTAATGGCTAGCGGAGGGACAGATACGCAGTATTTT. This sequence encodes CAWSVMASGGTDTQYF.

The CDR3 DNA reads as TGTGCCAGCTCACCAGAGACAGGGAATCAGCCCCAGCATTTT. This encodes CASSPETGNQPQHF. The gene calls are TRBV18 and TRBJ1-5; TRBD1 agrees at 7 bases. The V segment lost 2 bases and the J segment 4 bases; nucleotides outside the gene matches: 2. The CDR3 is 14 amino acids. Germline assignment: CDR1 KGHSH and CDR2 LQKENI.

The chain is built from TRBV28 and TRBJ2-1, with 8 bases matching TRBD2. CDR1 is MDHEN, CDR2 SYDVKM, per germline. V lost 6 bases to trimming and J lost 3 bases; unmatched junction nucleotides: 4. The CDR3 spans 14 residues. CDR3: CASRGGGSYNEQFF. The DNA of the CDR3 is TGTGCCAGCAGGGGCGGGGGGAGCTACAATGAGCAGTTCTTC.

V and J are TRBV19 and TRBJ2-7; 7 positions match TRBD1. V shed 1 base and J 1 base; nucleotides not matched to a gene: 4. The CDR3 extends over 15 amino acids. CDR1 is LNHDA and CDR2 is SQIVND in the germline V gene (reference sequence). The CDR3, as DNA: TGTGCCAGTAGTATAGTAGGGGGACAGTCCTACGAGCAGTACTTC. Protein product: CASSIVGGQSYEQYF. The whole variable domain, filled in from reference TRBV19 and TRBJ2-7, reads DGGITQSPKYLFRKEGQNVTLSCEQNLNHDAMYWYRQDPGQGLRLIYYSQIVNDFQKGDIAEGYSVSREKKESFPLTVTSAQKNPTAFYLCASSIVGGQSYEQYFGPGTRLTVT.

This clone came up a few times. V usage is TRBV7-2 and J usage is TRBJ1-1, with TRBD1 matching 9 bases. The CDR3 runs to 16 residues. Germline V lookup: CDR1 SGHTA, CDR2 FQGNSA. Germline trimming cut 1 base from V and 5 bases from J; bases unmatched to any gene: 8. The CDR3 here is CASSLDRTGVGTEAFF. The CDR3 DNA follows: TGTGCCAGCAGCTTAGATAGGACAGGGGTGGGAACTGAAGCTTTCTTT.

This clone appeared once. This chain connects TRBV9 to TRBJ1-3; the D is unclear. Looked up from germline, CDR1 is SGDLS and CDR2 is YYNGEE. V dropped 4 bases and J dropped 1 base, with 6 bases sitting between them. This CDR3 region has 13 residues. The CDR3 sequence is CASSPGSGNTIYF. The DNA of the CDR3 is TGTGCCAGCAGCCCGGGATCTGGAAACACCATATATTTT.

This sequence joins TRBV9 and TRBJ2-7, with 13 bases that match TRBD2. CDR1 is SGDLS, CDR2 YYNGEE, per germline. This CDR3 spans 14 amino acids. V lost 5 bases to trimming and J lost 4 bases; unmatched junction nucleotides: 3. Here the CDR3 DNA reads TGTGCCAGCAGTCAACTAGCGGGAGGGTACGAGCAGTACTTC. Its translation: CASSQLAGGYEQYF.

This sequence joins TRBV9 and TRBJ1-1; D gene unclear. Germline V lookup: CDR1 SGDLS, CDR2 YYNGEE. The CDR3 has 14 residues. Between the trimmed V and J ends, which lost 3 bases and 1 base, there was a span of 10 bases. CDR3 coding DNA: TGTGCCAGCAGCGATCCCCGAGGGAACACTGAAGCTTTCTTT. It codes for CASSDPRGNTEAFF.

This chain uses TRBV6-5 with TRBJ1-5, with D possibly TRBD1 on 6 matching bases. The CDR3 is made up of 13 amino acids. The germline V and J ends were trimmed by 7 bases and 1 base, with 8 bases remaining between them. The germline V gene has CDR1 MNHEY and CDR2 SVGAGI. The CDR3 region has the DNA TGTGCCAGCATAGACAGGAGCAATCAGCCCCAGCATTTT. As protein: CASIDRSNQPQHF.

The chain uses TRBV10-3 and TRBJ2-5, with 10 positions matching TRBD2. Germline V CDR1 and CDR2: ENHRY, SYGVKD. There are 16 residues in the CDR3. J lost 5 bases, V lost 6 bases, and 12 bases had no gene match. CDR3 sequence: CAIRDTQREGRETQYF. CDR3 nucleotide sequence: TGTGCCATCAGGGACACCCAGCGGGAGGGCCGGGAGACCCAGTACTTC.

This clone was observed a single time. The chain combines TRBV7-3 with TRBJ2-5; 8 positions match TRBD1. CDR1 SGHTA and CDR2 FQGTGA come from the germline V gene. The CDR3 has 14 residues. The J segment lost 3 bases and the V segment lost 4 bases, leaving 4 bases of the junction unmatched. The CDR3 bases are TGTGCCAGCAGCTCCGGGACAGGCAAAGAGACCCAGTACTTC. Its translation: CASSSGTGKETQYF.

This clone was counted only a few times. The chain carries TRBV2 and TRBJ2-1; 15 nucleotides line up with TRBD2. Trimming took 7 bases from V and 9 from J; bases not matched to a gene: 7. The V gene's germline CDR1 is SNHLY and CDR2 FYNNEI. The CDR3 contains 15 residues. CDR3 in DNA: TGTGCCAGCACCACCGGACTAGCGGGAGGGTCTGAGCAGTTCTTC. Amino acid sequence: CASTTGLAGGSEQFF.

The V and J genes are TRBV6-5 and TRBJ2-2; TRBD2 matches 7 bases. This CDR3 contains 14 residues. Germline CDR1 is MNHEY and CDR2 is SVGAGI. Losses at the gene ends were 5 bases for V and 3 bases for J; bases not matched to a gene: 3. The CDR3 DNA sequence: TGTGCCAGCAGTCGGGACTACCACACCGGGGAGCTGTTTTTT. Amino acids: CASSRDYHTGELFF.

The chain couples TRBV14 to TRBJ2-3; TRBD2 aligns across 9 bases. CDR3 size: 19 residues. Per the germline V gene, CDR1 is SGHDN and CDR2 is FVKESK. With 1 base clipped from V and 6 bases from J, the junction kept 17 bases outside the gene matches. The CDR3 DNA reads TGTGCCAGCAGCCAAGCTATAAGGGGTCTGCGCGGGAGGGAGGATACGCAGTATTTT. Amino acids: CASSQAIRGLRGREDTQYF.